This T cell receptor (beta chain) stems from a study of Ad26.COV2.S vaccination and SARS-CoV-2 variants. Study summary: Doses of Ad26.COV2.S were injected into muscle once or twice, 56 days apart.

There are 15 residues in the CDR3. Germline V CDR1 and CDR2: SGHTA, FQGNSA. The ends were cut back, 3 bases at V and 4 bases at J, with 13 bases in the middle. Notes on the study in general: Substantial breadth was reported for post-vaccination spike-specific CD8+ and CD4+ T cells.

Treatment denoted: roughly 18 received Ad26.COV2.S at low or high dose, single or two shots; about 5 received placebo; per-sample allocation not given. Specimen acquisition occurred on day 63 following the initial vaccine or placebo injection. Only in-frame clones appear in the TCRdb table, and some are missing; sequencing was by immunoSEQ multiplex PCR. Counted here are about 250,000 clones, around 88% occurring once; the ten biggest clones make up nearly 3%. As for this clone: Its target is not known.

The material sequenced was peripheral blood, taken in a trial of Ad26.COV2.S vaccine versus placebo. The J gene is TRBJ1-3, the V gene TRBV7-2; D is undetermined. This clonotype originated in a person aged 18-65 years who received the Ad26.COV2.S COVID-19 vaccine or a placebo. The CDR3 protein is CASSFELASGNTIYF. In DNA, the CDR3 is TGTGCCAGCAGCTTTGAGTTAGCATCGGGAAACACCATATATTTT. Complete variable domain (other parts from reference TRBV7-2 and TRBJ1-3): GAGVSQSPSNKVTEKGKDVELRCDPISGHTALYWYRQSLGQGLEFLIYFQGNSAPDKSGLPSDRFSAERTGGSVSTLTIQRTQQEDSAVYLCASSFELASGNTIYFGEGSWLTVV.